This TCR beta chain was captured in a study of human T cells and chemical hapten exposure. With 5 bases clipped from V and 5 bases from J, the junction kept 6 bases outside the gene matches. Germline V gene sequence: CDR1 SEHNR, CDR2 FQNEAQ (reference sequence). The CDR3 covers 14 residues. Documented time point: patch test 2, 6 weeks after DPC sensitization. Treatment given: therapeutic diphenylcyclopropenone sensitization with weekly scalp DPC. At every patch-test visit, blood was drawn before the patch test was applied. TCRdb used MiXCR to reprocess the RACE reads, holding one entry per CDR3 protein. The table records around 360,000 distinct CDR3 sequences, roughly 6.3% of them present only once. In this sample, this clonotype turned up many times.

The material was whole blood, obtained in connection with sensitization to the hapten diphenylcyclopropenone (DPC). The J gene is TRBJ2-3, the V gene TRBV7-9; 8 positions match TRBD2. The receptor comes from a woman younger than 30 with alopecia areata. Some clones in this sample may be carry-over from other donors' samples. This chain's CDR3 is CASSLSGDLDTQYF. The CDR3 DNA reads TGTGCCAGCAGCCTTAGCGGGGATCTAGATACGCAGTATTTT.